Shown below are 26 T cell receptor beta chains from a single sample sequenced in a study of identical twins. MiXCR was run by TCRdb on the 5' RACE reads, yielding one entry per CDR3 protein. The sample holds 240,000 or so distinct CDR3 sequences, over 9.5% seen once. The material sequenced was memory T cells sorted from blood. The receptors shown here come from a man aged 45-65 years in good health.

This clonotype appeared many times. The rearrangement joins TRBV7-9 to TRBJ2-1; the D is unclear. Per germline, CDR1 SEHNR and CDR2 FQNEAQ (reference sequence). CDR3 length: 15 amino acids. Deletions cut 4 bases from V and 7 bases from J, with 17 bases between. DNA for the CDR3: TGTGCCAGCAGCTGGACGGGTACCTCCTGGAATGAGCAGTTCTTC. Protein: CASSWTGTSWNEQFF.

In this sample, this clonotype turned up many times. The V gene is TRBV12-3 or TRBV12-4, the J gene TRBJ2-7, with TRBD1 matching over 7 bases. The ends lost 5 bases at V and 4 bases at J; junction bases unmatched: 5. The CDR3 is made up of 13 amino acids. CDR3 coding DNA: TGTGCCAGCAGTCCGGGACAGCAATACGAGCAGTACTTC. It is translated as CASSPGQQYEQYF.

This clonotype was recorded at least ten times. This chain connects TRBV20-1 to TRBJ1-5; 8 bases are a match to TRBD1. J was trimmed by 2 bases and V by 0 bases; bases with no gene match: 15. The CDR3 runs to 19 residues. The germline CDR1 and CDR2 sequences are DFQATT and SNEGSKA (reference sequence). This CDR3 reads CSARDRRWTGQRGNQPQHF. CDR3 DNA sequence: TGCAGTGCTAGAGATCGCCGATGGACAGGGCAAAGGGGCAATCAGCCCCAGCATTTT.

This clonotype was seen more than once but under ten times. The chain is built from TRBV6-1 and TRBJ2-2, with a weak D call TRBD2 (5 bases). Trimming took 7 bases from V and 1 from J, leaving 10 bases between them. CDR3 length equals 14 residues. Per germline, CDR1 MNHNS and CDR2 SASEGT. CDR3 protein: CASTYGVNTGELFF. The CDR3, as DNA: TGTGCCAGCACCTACGGGGTGAACACCGGGGAGCTGTTTTTT.

V usage is TRBV7-9 and J usage is TRBJ1-6; D is undetermined. Germline CDR1 SEHNR, CDR2 FQNEAQ (reference sequence). The germline V and J ends were trimmed by 5 bases and 5 bases, with 16 bases remaining between them. The CDR3 loop spans 16 amino acids. CDR3 coding DNA: TGTGCCAGCAGCCAGGATGTCGGAACCAATAATTCACCCCTCCACTTT. Its protein product is CASSQDVGTNNSPLHF. The full variable domain, its missing parts supplied by reference TRBV7-9 and TRBJ1-6, is DTGVSQNPRHKITKRGQNVTFRCDPISEHNRLYWYRQTLGQGPEFLTYFQNEAQLEKSRLLSDRFSAERPKGSFSTLEIQRTEQGDSAMYLCASSQDVGTNNSPLHFGNGTRLTVT.

The chain couples TRBV4-1 to TRBJ2-7; TRBD1 aligns across 7 bases. Germline trimming cut 1 base from V and 3 bases from J; bases unmatched to any gene: 3. The germline gives CDR1 MGHRA, CDR2 YSYEKL. The CDR3 contains 14 residues. The CDR3 protein is CASSQGGQNYEQYF. In DNA form, the CDR3 reads TGCGCCAGCAGCCAAGGGGGACAGAACTACGAGCAGTACTTC.

This clonotype was detected many times. This sequence joins TRBV7-9 and TRBJ2-7, with 11 nucleotides matching TRBD1. V lost 5 bases and J lost 9; bases outside the gene matches: 15. The germline V gene has CDR1 SEHNR and CDR2 FQNEAQ (reference sequence). This CDR3 spans 16 amino acids. The CDR3, as DNA: TGTGCCAGCAGCCCGGACAGGGGGCTTTTTGGTGGAACGCAGTACTTC. Protein: CASSPDRGLFGGTQYF.

The V call is TRBV15, the J call TRBJ1-5; 7 positions agree with TRBD1. Germline V gene sequence: CDR1 LNHNV, CDR2 YYDKDF (reference sequence). The trim removed 4 bases at V and 7 bases at J, leaving 13 bases unmatched. The CDR3 loop spans 16 amino acids. CDR3 nucleotide sequence: TGTGCCACCAGCATGGCCCGACAGGGTGGGAGCCAGCCCCAGCATTTT. Translated: CATSMARQGGSQPQHF.

Only a few counts were recorded for this clonotype. The rearrangement uses TRBV4-3 and TRBJ2-1, with a weak D call TRBD2 (5 bases). Germline assignment: CDR1 LGHNA and CDR2 YSLEER. V dropped 0 bases and J dropped 2 bases, with 11 bases sitting between them. The CDR3 contains 16 residues. The CDR3: CASSQDALGAYNEQFF. The CDR3, as DNA: TGCGCCAGCAGCCAAGATGCCCTCGGGGCCTACAATGAGCAGTTCTTC.

This clonotype was detected ten times or more. The gene calls are TRBV4-3 and TRBJ2-5; 8 bases match TRBD1. CDR3 length equals 17 residues. V shed 1 base and J 3 bases; nucleotides not matched to a gene: 10. CDR1 is LGHNA, CDR2 YSLEER, per germline. This CDR3 reads CASSQGLTGTGKETQYF. CDR3 bases: TGCGCCAGCAGCCAAGGGTTAACCGGGACAGGCAAAGAGACCCAGTACTTC.

This clonotype was seen more than once but under ten times. The chain recombines TRBV11-3 with TRBJ2-1; D gene unclear. The CDR3 totals 13 residues. Per germline, CDR1 SGHNT and CDR2 YENEEA. Between the trimmed V and J ends, which lost 6 bases and 4 bases, there was a span of 10 bases. CDR3 sequence: CASSMGRYNEQFF. In nucleotides, the CDR3 is TGTGCCAGCAGTATGGGCCGGTACAATGAGCAGTTCTTC.

This clonotype was recorded a few times. The chain is built from TRBV12-3 or TRBV12-4 and TRBJ2-1; 12 nucleotides agree with TRBD1. V shed 3 bases, J shed 8 bases, and the junction held 8 bases outside the gene matches. The CDR3 sequence is 16 residues long. The CDR3 DNA reads TGTGCCAGCAGTTTTCCTGGGACAGGGGGCTCCCATGAGCAGTTCTTC. Its protein is CASSFPGTGGSHEQFF.

This clonotype came up a few times. The chain links TRBV14 to TRBJ1-2; D ambiguous. Between the trimmed V and J ends, which lost 1 base and 6 bases, there was a span of 12 bases. CDR3 length: 14 amino acids. Germline V lookup: CDR1 SGHDN, CDR2 FVKESK. For the CDR3, the DNA is TGTGCCAGCAGCCAAGGACACGTCCTGGATGGCTACACCTTC. Amino acid sequence: CASSQGHVLDGYTF.

The genes are TRBV7-2 and TRBJ2-5; 7 bases agree with TRBD1. CDR1 is SGHTA and CDR2 is FQGNSA in the germline V gene. J lost 5 bases, V lost 4 bases, and 4 bases had no gene match. CDR3 length: 13 residues. This CDR3 reads CASSSTGRETQYF. The DNA for the CDR3 is TGTGCCAGCAGCTCGACAGGGCGGGAGACCCAGTACTTC.

The rearrangement links TRBV20-1 to TRBJ1-4; 7 nucleotides line up with TRBD1. V was clipped by 2 bases and J by 8 bases; unmatched bases: 8. The CDR3 length is 14 residues. CDR1 is DFQATT, CDR2 SNEGSKA, per germline (reference sequence). The CDR3 is CSARKRVTGEKLFF. The CDR3 nucleotides read TGCAGTGCTAGAAAACGAGTGACAGGGGAAAAACTGTTTTTT.

The V gene is TRBV6-2 or TRBV6-3, the J gene TRBJ2-3; 8 bases line up with TRBD1. V lost 8 bases to trimming and J lost 5 bases; unmatched junction nucleotides: 9. The germline V gene has CDR1 MNHEY and CDR2 SVGEGT. There are 14 residues in the CDR3. CDR3 loop: CASDRGTGGDTQYF. The CDR3 DNA reads as TGTGCCAGCGACCGAGGGACAGGAGGAGATACGCAGTATTTT.

There are many counts of this clonotype. The chain carries TRBV7-2 and TRBJ2-5, with D possibly matching TRBD2 (6 bases). Germline CDR1 reads SGHTA; CDR2 reads FQGNSA. The CDR3 has 13 residues. Between the trimmed V and J ends, which lost 3 bases and 3 bases, there was a span of 8 bases. CDR3 residues: CASSFSGKETQYF. In nucleotides, the CDR3 is TGTGCCAGCAGCTTTAGCGGCAAAGAGACCCAGTACTTC.

Only a few counts were recorded for this clonotype. The chain is built from TRBV5-5 and TRBJ2-7, with D perhaps matching TRBD2 (5 bases). CDR1 and CDR2 from the germline V gene are SGHKS and YYEKEE (reference sequence). Trimming stripped 0 bases from V and 5 bases from J, with 9 bases between. This CDR3 is 13 amino acids long. The CDR3 coding sequence is TGTGCCAGCAGCTTGGCGGGGTACCACGAGCAGTACTTC. As protein: CASSLAGYHEQYF.

The sample holds many counts of this clonotype. J is TRBJ1-2 and V is TRBV6-2 or TRBV6-3, with a possible D match to TRBD1 (5 bases). V dropped 10 bases and J dropped 3 bases, with 18 bases sitting between them. CDR1 is MNHEY and CDR2 is SVGEGT in the germline V gene. This CDR3 region has 14 residues. CDR3: CATTRQGSDYGYTF. CDR3 DNA: TGTGCCACCACCCGTCAGGGATCGGACTATGGCTACACCTTC.

The chain uses TRBV30 and TRBJ1-1; tentative D call: TRBD1 (6 bases). The ends were cut back, 2 bases at V and 10 bases at J, with 20 bases in the middle. CDR1 and CDR2 from the germline V gene are GTSNPN and SVGIG (reference sequence). The CDR3 loop spans 14 amino acids. This chain's CDR3 is CAWSSLLQGPGAFF. The CDR3 nucleotides are TGTGCCTGGAGTTCCCTCCTACAGGGCCCGGGAGCTTTCTTT.

This clonotype was counted at least ten times. This sequence joins TRBV27 and TRBJ1-5, with 10 bases aligning to TRBD1. The CDR3 is 16 amino acids. The germline V gene has CDR1 MNHEY and CDR2 SMNVEV (reference sequence). Germline trimming cut 5 bases from V and 6 bases from J; bases unmatched to any gene: 10. The CDR3 region is CASSPGRDRGFQPQHF. The CDR3, as DNA: TGTGCCAGCAGTCCGGGGCGGGACAGGGGCTTTCAGCCCCAGCATTTT.

This clonotype has just a few counts. The chain combines TRBV18 with TRBJ1-2; D is unclear. The CDR3 is made up of 13 amino acids. Trimming left V 2 bases short and J 4 bases short, with 8 bases between. CDR1 is KGHSH and CDR2 is LQKENI in the germline V gene. The DNA of the CDR3 is TGTGCCAGCTCACCAAACGGCTTCTATGGCTACACCTTC. This gives the protein CASSPNGFYGYTF.

There are many counts of this clonotype. The chain has TRBV27 and TRBJ2-7, with D uncertain. This CDR3 spans 14 amino acids. Between the trimmed V and J ends, which lost 8 bases and 1 base, there was a span of 15 bases. Per the germline V gene, CDR1 is MNHEY and CDR2 is SMNVEV (reference sequence). CDR3 amino acids: CASYAWGRSYEQYF. CDR3 bases: TGTGCCAGCTATGCCTGGGGAAGATCCTACGAGCAGTACTTC.

This clonotype has a count of ten or more. V gene TRBV5-6 combines with J gene TRBJ1-2, with D possibly TRBD1 on 5 matching bases. The CDR3 is made up of 17 amino acids. Germline values: CDR1 SGHDT, CDR2 YYEEEE. Trimming left V 5 bases short and J 4 bases short, with 24 bases between. CDR3 in DNA: TGTGCCAGCAGATATGTCAGCGGGGGATCCATCAGCTATGGCTACACCTTC. Translating it yields CASRYVSGGSISYGYTF.

In the case of this clonotype: A junction end diverges from the germline sequence, so it may reflect a read error. The chain's CDR3 is CSATRGGGGTDKQYF. In DNA form, the CDR3 reads TGCAGTGCTACGAGGGGCGGGGGAGGCACAGATAAGCAGTATTTT. This chain joins TRBV20-1 and TRBJ2-3, with TRBD2 matching over 7 bases. The CDR3 sequence is 15 residues long. CDR1 is DFQATT and CDR2 is SNEGSKA in the germline V gene (reference sequence).

The chain uses TRBV11-2 and TRBJ1-1, with D perhaps matching TRBD1 (5 bases). CDR1 and CDR2 from the germline V gene are SGHAT and FQNNGV. The CDR3 totals 13 residues. The V end lost 3 bases, the J end lost 1 base, and 6 bases lay between the germline ends. CDR3 loop: CASSFGANTEAFF. CDR3 nucleotides: TGTGCCAGCAGCTTCGGGGCGAACACTGAAGCTTTCTTT.